This T cell receptor (beta chain) appears in the sequencing data of a study of cytomegalovirus exposure and HLA in healthy donors. Study-level points and caveats: Some TCR beta chains (roughly 150 of them) were listed as cytomegalovirus-associated. TCR sequences were mostly rare, though some public TCRs occurred in many donors. As confirmed in vitro, a few CMV-associated chains were specific for CMV antigens. Cytomegalovirus status was reportedly diagnosed by the classifier with high specificity and sensitivity.

The table came from immunoSEQ multiplex PCR; TCRdb's copy has only in-frame clones and leaves some out. In the table there are about 140,000 clones, around four fifths of which are singletons. Germline lookup yields CDR1 MRHNA and CDR2 SNTAGT. The CDR3 sequence is 14 residues long. V shed 6 bases, J shed 10 bases, and the junction held 11 bases outside the gene matches. Turning to this clone: The antigen remains unidentified.

The chain has TRBV6-4 and TRBJ2-3, with 9 bases lining up with TRBD1. Material for sequencing was PBMCs. This receptor was taken from a man aged 30-40 years in good health and CMV-seropositive. The DNA of the CDR3 is TGTGCCAGCAGCCCCGGGACAGGGACCCGTGCGCAGTATTTT. Translated, it gives CASSPGTGTRAQYF.